These 17 T cell receptor beta chains originate from one sample sequenced in a study of control samples from healthy donors and cancer patients. TCRdb's table, derived via immunoSEQ multiplex PCR, lists solely in-frame clones and lacks some. The sample comprises tens of thousands of clones, over 85% of which are singletons, and 1.3% rests with the top ten. The sequenced sample was PBMCs. The receptors originated from a woman in her 40s with lung cancer.

The J gene is TRBJ2-7, the V gene TRBV7-9; 9 nucleotides line up with TRBD1. Trimming cost V 5 bases and J 2 bases; bases outside gene matches: 4. Germline values: CDR1 SEHNR, CDR2 FQNEAQ (reference sequence). CDR3 length: 14 amino acids. This CDR3 reads CASSPGTGPYEQYF. The CDR3 DNA reads TGTGCCAGCAGCCCGGGGACAGGGCCCTACGAGCAGTACTTC.

The chain has TRBV5-1 and TRBJ1-6; possible D gene TRBD1, 5 bases. CDR3 length equals 16 residues. Trimming shortened V by 6 bases and J by 7 bases, and 20 bases separated the two germline ends. Germline V gene data show CDR1 as SGHRS and CDR2 as YFSETQ. The CDR3 region has the DNA TGCGCCAGCACCACAGGTTTCTCACTAAAGAATTCACCCCTCCACTTT. Amino acid sequence: CASTTGFSLKNSPLHF. The full variable domain, its missing parts supplied by reference TRBV5-1 and TRBJ1-6, is KAGVTQTPRYLIKTRGQQVTLSCSPISGHRSVSWYQQTPGQGLQFLFEYFSETQRNKGNFPGRFSGRQFSNSRSEMNVSTLELGDSALYLCASTTGFSLKNSPLHFGNGTRLTVT.

The V gene is TRBV19, the J gene TRBJ1-4; maybe TRBD1 (5 bases). This CDR3 region has 13 residues. Trimming left V 9 bases short and J 4 bases short, with 12 bases between. Germline CDR1 LNHDA, CDR2 SQIVND (reference sequence). CDR3 sequence: CASVGDINEKLFF. In DNA form, the CDR3 reads TGTGCCAGCGTGGGGGATATTAATGAAAAACTGTTTTTT.

This clone was seen a few times. V and J are TRBV27 and TRBJ2-1; 9 bases agree with TRBD1. V was clipped by 6 bases and J by 1 base; unmatched bases: 10. From germline, CDR1 is MNHEY and CDR2 SMNVEV (reference sequence). This CDR3 is 17 amino acids long. The CDR3: CASSPPAGTGSYNEQFF. The CDR3 DNA sequence: TGTGCCAGCAGCCCCCCCGCAGGGACAGGGTCCTACAATGAGCAGTTCTTC.

The V gene is TRBV19, the J gene TRBJ1-6, with no clear D. V was pared by 5 bases and J by 5 bases, with 13 bases between. The length of the CDR3 is 15 residues. The germline gives CDR1 LNHDA, CDR2 SQIVND (reference sequence). The CDR3 DNA follows: TGTGCCAGTAGTTGGAGTTACCCCGATAATTCACCCCTCCACTTT. It specifies CASSWSYPDNSPLHF.

The count of this clone is one. The genes are TRBV27 and TRBJ2-7; D is uncertain. The CDR3 totals 14 residues. Trimming removed 5 bases at V and 8 bases at J, with 19 bases between. In germline, CDR1 is MNHEY, CDR2 SMNVEV (reference sequence). In DNA, the CDR3 is TGTGCCAGCAGTCTCTTTCGGGCAGCCGACAAGCAGTACTTC. Its protein product is CASSLFRAADKQYF.

The chain combines TRBV9 with TRBJ2-1, with D possibly matching TRBD2 (7 bases). The CDR3 is 13 amino acids. Germline V gives CDR1 SGDLS, CDR2 YYNGEE. V was shortened by 3 bases and J by 6 bases, with 10 bases between the two germline ends. As DNA, the CDR3 is TGTGCCAGCAGCGCGGGGGGCCGCAATGAGCAGTTCTTC. Protein sequence: CASSAGGRNEQFF.

CDR3 DNA: TGTGCCAGCAGCCGCGGGCGGGGGGGAGGCACAGATACGCAGTATTTT. This codes for CASSRGRGGGTDTQYF. The rearrangement uses TRBV3-1 (or the pseudogene TRBV3-2) and TRBJ2-3, with 9 bases aligning to TRBD2. The CDR3 covers 16 residues. CDR1 LGHDT and CDR2 YNNKEL come from the germline V gene (reference sequence). With 4 bases clipped from V and 1 base from J, the junction kept 6 bases outside the gene matches.

This chain links TRBV3-1 (or the pseudogene TRBV3-2) with TRBJ2-3; D is unresolved. The germline V and J ends were trimmed by 0 bases and 5 bases, with 6 bases remaining between them. Germline CDR1 LGHDT, CDR2 YNNKEL (reference sequence). This CDR3 comprises 13 residues. The CDR3 protein is CASSQDSEDTQYF. The CDR3 DNA reads as TGTGCCAGCAGCCAAGATAGTGAAGATACGCAGTATTTT.

V usage is TRBV6-5 and J usage is TRBJ1-2; D not certain. Germline V CDR1 and CDR2: MNHEY, SVGAGI. V was shortened by 2 bases and J by 1 base, with 11 bases between the two germline ends. The length of the CDR3 is 15 residues. The CDR3 DNA is TGTGCCAGCAGTTACCGGACCTCGGGTAACTATGGCTACACCTTC. This codes for CASSYRTSGNYGYTF.

This chain joins TRBV30 and TRBJ1-6, with 8 bases identical to TRBD1. This CDR3 is built from 14 residues. Trimming cost V 1 base and J 9 bases; bases outside gene matches: 5. The germline V gene has CDR1 GTSNPN and CDR2 SVGIG (reference sequence). CDR3 bases: TGTGCCTGGAGTGCAGGGGGCGCAGGTTCACCCCTCCACTTT. Amino acids: CAWSAGGAGSPLHF.

The chain recombines TRBV4-1 with TRBJ2-5; 8 nucleotides align to TRBD1. Germline CDR1 is MGHRA and CDR2 is YSYEKL. Trimming took 5 bases from V and 4 from J; bases not matched to a gene: 12. The CDR3 has 16 amino acids. For the CDR3, the DNA is TGCGCCAGCAGCGGGGGGAGACAGGGGTATGGAGAGACCCAGTACTTC. Protein: CASSGGRQGYGETQYF.

The rearrangement links TRBV9 to TRBJ2-3; 9 nucleotides agree with TRBD2. Germline-derived CDR1 and CDR2 are SGDLS and YYNGEE. The CDR3 totals 17 residues. Losses at the gene ends were 1 base for V and 0 bases for J; bases not matched to a gene: 6. The CDR3 DNA is TGTGCCAGCAGCGTATCCCTAGCGGGGTTTAGCACAGATACGCAGTATTTT. Residues: CASSVSLAGFSTDTQYF.

The chain carries TRBV4-1 and TRBJ2-1; 14 positions match TRBD2. V lost 1 base to trimming and J lost 8 bases; unmatched junction nucleotides: 4. There are 16 residues in the CDR3. Germline CDR1 is MGHRA and CDR2 is YSYEKL. The CDR3 sequence is CASSQAPGLAGDEQFF. DNA of the CDR3: TGCGCCAGCAGCCAAGCGCCGGGACTAGCGGGGGATGAGCAGTTCTTC.

This clone was recorded once. V is TRBV4-1 and J is TRBJ1-6; 7 bases map to TRBD1. The germline gives CDR1 MGHRA, CDR2 YSYEKL. V gave up 5 bases and J gave up 4 bases; unmatched junction bases: 11. The CDR3 consists of 17 residues. The CDR3 here is CASSRGGAGRYNSPLHF. The CDR3 nucleotides read TGCGCCAGCAGCAGAGGGGGCGCGGGTCGGTATAATTCACCCCTCCACTTT.

The chain combines TRBV18 with TRBJ2-2; unclear D gene. Trimming stripped 0 bases from V and 4 bases from J, with 3 bases between. Germline CDR1 reads KGHSH; CDR2 reads LQKENI. CDR3 size: 13 residues. As DNA, the CDR3 is TGTGCCAGCTCACCACCGCTCACCGGGGAGCTGTTTTTT. Its translation is CASSPPLTGELFF.

This chain links TRBV7-2 with TRBJ2-1; D may be TRBD1 (5 bases). Germline CDR1 is SGHTA and CDR2 is FQGNSA. Trimming removed 6 bases at V and 4 bases at J, with 16 bases between. The CDR3 loop spans 15 amino acids. CDR3 sequence (DNA): TGTGCCAGCAGTACGTTTGACAGTTCGTACAATGAGCAGTTCTTC. This gives the protein CASSTFDSSYNEQFF.